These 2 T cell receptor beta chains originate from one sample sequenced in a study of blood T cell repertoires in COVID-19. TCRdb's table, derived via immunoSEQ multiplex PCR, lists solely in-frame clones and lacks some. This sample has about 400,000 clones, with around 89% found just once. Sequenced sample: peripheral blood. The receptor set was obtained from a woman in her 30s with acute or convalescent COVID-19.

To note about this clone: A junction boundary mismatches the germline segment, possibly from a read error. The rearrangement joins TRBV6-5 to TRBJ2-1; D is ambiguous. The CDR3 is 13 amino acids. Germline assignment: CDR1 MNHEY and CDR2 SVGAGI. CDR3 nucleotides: TGTGCCAGCAGTTACTCGGTGCCAGTCGCCCTAGTCTTC. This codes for CASSYSVPVALVF.

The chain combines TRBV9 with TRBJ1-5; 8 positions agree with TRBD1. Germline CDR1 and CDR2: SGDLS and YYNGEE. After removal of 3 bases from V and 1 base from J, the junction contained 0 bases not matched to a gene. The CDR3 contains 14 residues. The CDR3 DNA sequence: TGTGCCAGCAGCGGACAGGGGAGCAATCAGCCCCAGCATTTT. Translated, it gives CASSGQGSNQPQHF.